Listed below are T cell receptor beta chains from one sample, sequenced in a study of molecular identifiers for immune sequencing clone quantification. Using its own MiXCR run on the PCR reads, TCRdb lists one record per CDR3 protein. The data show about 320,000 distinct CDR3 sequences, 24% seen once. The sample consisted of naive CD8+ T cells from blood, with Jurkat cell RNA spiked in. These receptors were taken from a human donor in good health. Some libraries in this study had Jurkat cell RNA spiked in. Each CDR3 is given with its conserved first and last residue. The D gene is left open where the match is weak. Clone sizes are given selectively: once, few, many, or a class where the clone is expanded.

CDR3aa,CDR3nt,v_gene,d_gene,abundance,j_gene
CASSLLRGYEQYF,TGTGCCAGCAGTTTATTGCGCGGCTACGAGCAGTACTTC,TRBV28,NA,many,TRBJ2-7
CASSPPGQDYGYTF,TGTGCCAGCAGCCCGCCGGGACAGGACTATGGCTACACCTTC,TRBV7-9,TRBD1,few,TRBJ1-2
CASSYNLAGGPETQYF,TGTGCCAGCAGTTACAACCTAGCGGGGGGGCCAGAGACCCAGTACTTC,TRBV6-2/TRBV6-3,TRBD2,few,TRBJ2-5
CASALADTQYF,TGTGCGTCAGCGTTGGCAGATACGCAGTATTTT,TRBV7-9,NA,NA,TRBJ2-3
CASSIGRTYNEQFF,TGTGCCAGTAGTATCGGGAGAACCTACAATGAGCAGTTCTTC,TRBV19,NA,few,TRBJ2-1
CASSTGTLSGNTEAFF,TGTGCCAGCAGTACCGGGACCCTCAGTGGGAACACTGAAGCTTTCTTT,TRBV12-3/TRBV12-4,NA,NA,TRBJ1-1
CASSPDSGSETQYF,TGTGCCAGCAGCCCAGACTCGGGGTCAGAGACCCAGTACTTC,TRBV3-1,NA,NA,TRBJ2-5
CSVGEVWLARPNTGELFF,TGCAGCGTTGGAGAGGTGTGGCTAGCCCGACCGAACACCGGGGAGCTGTTTTTT,TRBV29-1,NA,NA,TRBJ2-2
CASSFTMGGLYEQYF,TGTGCCAGCAGTTTCACGATGGGAGGGCTTTACGAGCAGTACTTC,TRBV27,TRBD2,few,TRBJ2-7
CAILNPKGNNEQFF,TGTGCCATTCTTAACCCCAAGGGGAACAATGAGCAGTTCTTC,TRBV2,NA,few,TRBJ2-1
CASSYGAGSDTQYF,TGTGCCAGCAGTTACGGTGCCGGCTCAGATACGCAGTATTTT,TRBV6-5,NA,many,TRBJ2-3
CSVEGRTSGASTDTQYF,TGCAGCGTTGAAGGTCGGACTAGCGGAGCTAGCACAGATACGCAGTATTTT,TRBV29-1,TRBD2,many,TRBJ2-3
CASSFHMAGELFF,TGTGCCAGCAGCTTCCACATGGCCGGGGAGCTGTTTTTT,TRBV7-8,NA,few,TRBJ2-2
CASINPRQGATDTQYF,TGTGCCAGCATCAATCCCCGGCAGGGGGCAACAGATACGCAGTATTTT,TRBV28,TRBD1,few,TRBJ2-3
CATSDLFRRNSPLHF,TGTGCCACCAGTGATTTGTTCCGGCGTAATTCACCCCTCCACTTT,TRBV24-1,NA,few,TRBJ1-6
CASSVEEGTYEQYF,TGTGCCAGCAGCGTAGAGGAGGGAACCTACGAGCAGTACTTC,TRBV9,NA,NA,TRBJ2-7
CASSPGTSAEQFF,TGTGCCAGCAGCCCCGGGACTAGCGCTGAGCAGTTCTTC,TRBV11-2,TRBD2,NA,TRBJ2-1
CASSQVPYGTEAFF,TGTGCCAGCAGCCAAGTTCCCTACGGTACTGAAGCTTTCTTT,TRBV3-1,NA,NA,TRBJ1-1
CASSRTLRAGGKEQFF,TGTGCCAGCAGCCGTACCCTTAGGGCGGGAGGAAAAGAGCAGTTCTTC,TRBV6-2/TRBV6-3,TRBD2,few,TRBJ2-1
CASSRREGALEQYF,TGTGCCAGCTCACGGCGGGAAGGGGCTCTCGAGCAGTACTTC,TRBV18,NA,NA,TRBJ2-7
CASSIVPADTQYF,TGTGCCAGTAGTATAGTACCGGCAGATACGCAGTATTTT,TRBV19,NA,many,TRBJ2-3
CASSPLTFQETQYF,TGTGCCAGCAGTCCCTTAACCTTCCAAGAGACCCAGTACTTC,TRBV27,NA,many,TRBJ2-5
CASSLFGVPEAFF,TGTGCCAGCAGTTTATTCGGGGTCCCTGAAGCTTTCTTT,TRBV27,NA,NA,TRBJ1-1
CASSPIAGEETQYF,TGTGCCAGCAGCCCTATAGCGGGAGAAGAGACCCAGTACTTC,TRBV3-1,TRBD2,NA,TRBJ2-5
CASSSGTSVADTQYF,TGTGCCAGCAGCTCCGGGACTAGCGTAGCAGATACGCAGTATTTT,TRBV7-9,TRBD2,many,TRBJ2-3
CASSYGHTGELFF,TGTGCCAGCAGTTACGGACACACCGGGGAGCTGTTTTTT,TRBV6-2/TRBV6-3,NA,many,TRBJ2-2
CASSVHPAAGAGTDTQYF,TGTGCCAGCAGCGTACACCCTGCAGCGGGAGCGGGCACAGATACGCAGTATTTT,TRBV9,TRBD2,few,TRBJ2-3
CASSPRVEVDPPEAFF,TGTGCCAGCAGCCCTCGAGTAGAGGTGGATCCACCTGAAGCTTTCTTT,TRBV11-2,NA,NA,TRBJ1-1
CASSNESNQPQHF,TGTGCCAGCAGCAACGAGAGCAATCAGCCCCAGCATTTT,TRBV6-2/TRBV6-3,NA,many,TRBJ1-5
CASSEGNRRGLSTDTQYF,TGTGCCAGCAGTGAAGGGAATCGGCGGGGGTTGAGCACAGATACGCAGTATTTT,TRBV6-1,TRBD2,NA,TRBJ2-3
CSVVPSTDTQYF,TGCAGCGTTGTTCCGAGCACAGATACGCAGTATTTT,TRBV29-1,NA,many,TRBJ2-3
CASSLGPSGAFF,TGTGCCAGCAGCTTAGGCCCCTCCGGAGCTTTCTTT,TRBV11-3,NA,many,TRBJ1-1
CASSGVGQYF,TGTGCCAGTAGCGGGGTTGGGCAGTACTTC,TRBV19,NA,NA,TRBJ2-7
CASSPGPTGGGNEQYF,TGTGCCAGCAGCCCAGGCCCGACAGGGGGTGGGAACGAGCAGTACTTC,TRBV28,TRBD1,many,TRBJ2-7
CASRGRTSGNEQFF,TGTGCCAGCAGAGGAAGGACTAGCGGGAATGAGCAGTTCTTC,TRBV2,TRBD2,many,TRBJ2-1
CAWSETGLGEKLFF,TGTGCCTGGAGTGAGACAGGGCTCGGGGAAAAACTGTTTTTT,TRBV30,TRBD1,few,TRBJ1-4